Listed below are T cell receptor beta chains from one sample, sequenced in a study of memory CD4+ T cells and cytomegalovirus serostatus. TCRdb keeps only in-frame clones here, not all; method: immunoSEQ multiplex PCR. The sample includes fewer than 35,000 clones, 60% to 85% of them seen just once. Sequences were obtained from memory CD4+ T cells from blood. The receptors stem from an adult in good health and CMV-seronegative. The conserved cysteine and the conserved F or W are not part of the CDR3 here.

CDR3: ASSLEDKGTQY; V: TRBV5-1; J: TRBJ2-5
CDR3: ASSPDYSTQY; V: TRBV5-8; J: TRBJ2-3
CDR3: ASSLGTVETQY; V: TRBV6-6; J: TRBJ2-5
CDR3: ASRLETNTGELF; V: TRBV6-6; J: TRBJ2-2
CDR3: ASSLMRQGNGKTV; V: TRBV27; J: TRBJ1-4
CDR3: ASSFSGQIDTQY; V: TRBV7-2; J: TRBJ2-3
CDR3: ASRKQGDNQPQH; V: TRBV6-1; J: TRBJ1-5
CDR3: ASSLARISYEQY; V: TRBV11-2; J: TRBJ2-7
CDR3: ASRLSNTGELF; V: TRBV28; J: TRBJ2-2
CDR3: AIRGTSGVEQF; V: TRBV10-3; J: TRBJ2-1
CDR3: ASSYSSLAGINEQF; V: TRBV6-5; J: TRBJ2-1
CDR3: AWADRVNQPQH; V: TRBV30; J: TRBJ1-5
CDR3: ASSPVEGSYSLYGYT; V: TRBV5-1; J: TRBJ1-2
CDR3: ASSQDFYGRADTQY; V: TRBV4-3; J: TRBJ2-3
CDR3: ASSAGHTYEQY; V: TRBV7-6; J: TRBJ2-7
CDR3: ASSDGWLAGELF; V: TRBV6-1; J: TRBJ2-2
CDR3: ASSLGTSGNNEQF; V: TRBV18; J: TRBJ2-1
CDR3: ASGGTANTGELF; V: TRBV7-8; J: TRBJ2-2
CDR3: ASSLGQGISEQF; V: TRBV7-2; J: TRBJ2-1
CDR3: ASSPREGVWETQY; V: TRBV5-5; J: TRBJ2-5
CDR3: AWSFPNTQY; V: TRBV30; J: TRBJ2-3
CDR3: ASTYQDYGYT; V: TRBV28; J: TRBJ1-2
CDR3: ASSPGVGADTQY; V: TRBV18; J: TRBJ2-3
CDR3: ASSAGQGDWETQY; V: TRBV18; J: TRBJ2-5